These 32 T cell receptor beta chains originate from one sample sequenced in a study of T cells in localized non-small cell lung cancer. Profiled with immunoSEQ multiplex PCR; TCRdb holds only in-frame clones, not every one. Among about 11,000 clones listed, around nine tenths were seen once. Sequenced here: peripheral blood, sampled before any cancer treatment. These receptors were collected from a male donor aged 60 or over with stage III lung adenocarcinoma.

Judged by abundance, this clone is medium-sized (0.01 to 0.1%). The gene calls are TRBV5-1 and TRBJ2-7, with D perhaps given as TRBD1 or TRBD2 (5 bases each). V dropped 8 bases and J dropped 0 bases, with 15 bases sitting between them. The CDR3 sequence is 14 residues long. Germline values: CDR1 SGHRS, CDR2 YFSETQ. CDR3 bases: TGCGCCAGTAGGCCAGGGACGAGCTCCTACGAGCAGTACTTC. It codes for CASRPGTSSYEQYF.

The chain combines TRBV25-1 with TRBJ2-1, with TRBD2 matching 7 bases. CDR3 length: 13 residues. The V segment lost 4 bases and the J segment 4 bases; nucleotides outside the gene matches: 1. Germline CDR1 is MGHDK and CDR2 is SYGVNS. This CDR3 is CASSGAGYNEQFF. The CDR3 DNA is TGTGCCAGCAGTGGAGCGGGGTACAATGAGCAGTTCTTC.

The chain links TRBV7-2 to TRBJ2-7; 9 nucleotides align to TRBD2. Germline assignment: CDR1 SGHTA and CDR2 FQGNSA. J lost 4 bases, V lost 1 base, and 5 bases had no gene match. This CDR3 spans 15 amino acids. DNA of the CDR3: TGTGCCAGCAGCTTAGGGCCTAGCGGGATTTACGAGCAGTACTTC. Protein sequence: CASSLGPSGIYEQYF.

This chain links TRBV19 with TRBJ2-7; D may correspond to TRBD1 or TRBD2 (5 bases each). The CDR3 length is 14 residues. V lost 6 bases, J lost 6 bases, and 18 bases lay in between. The germline CDR1 and CDR2 sequences are LNHDA and SQIVND (reference sequence). CDR3 sequence (DNA): TGTGCCAGTAGCCGGGACGGAGTATACCTCGAGCAGTACTTC. This gives the protein CASSRDGVYLEQYF.

In nucleotides, the CDR3 is TGTGCCAGTAGCCCCGACTTCACAGATACGCAGTATTTT. Protein: CASSPDFTDTQYF. J is TRBJ2-3 and V is TRBV19; no clear D. V shed 6 bases and J shed 2 bases, with 9 bases lying between them. Looked up from germline, CDR1 is LNHDA and CDR2 is SQIVND (reference sequence). This CDR3 comprises 13 residues.

This chain uses TRBV27 with TRBJ1-2; TRBD1 is a possible D gene (5 bases). Germline CDR1 is MNHEY and CDR2 is SMNVEV (reference sequence). The CDR3 runs to 17 residues. V lost 6 bases to trimming and J lost 0 bases, with 20 bases between them. CDR3 nucleotides: TGTGCCAGCAGATCTTTCCAATTGACAGCTTCTAACTATGGCTACACCTTC. This translates into CASRSFQLTASNYGYTF.

DNA for the CDR3: TGTGCCAGCAGCTTAGAGCCTTATCAAGAGACCCAGTACTTC. Encoded protein: CASSLEPYQETQYF. J is TRBJ2-5 and V is TRBV7-3; D is unclear. The CDR3 contains 14 residues. Trimming stripped 2 bases from V and 2 bases from J, with 9 bases between. The germline V gene encodes CDR1 SGHTA and CDR2 FQGTGA.

The CDR3 region is CASMEGPTGNTIYF. Written as DNA, the CDR3 is TGTGCCAGTATGGAGGGCCCCACTGGAAACACCATATATTTT. This chain uses TRBV19 with TRBJ1-3; D gene unclear. The germline CDR1 and CDR2 sequences are LNHDA and SQIVND (reference sequence). Trimming took 7 bases from V and 2 from J, leaving 12 bases between them. The CDR3 length is 14 residues.

This chain uses TRBV6-5 with TRBJ2-3; TRBD2 matches 9 bases. Germline V gene lookup returns CDR1 MNHEY and CDR2 SVGAGI. V gave up 2 bases and J gave up 6 bases; unmatched junction bases: 9. The CDR3 consists of 16 residues. CDR3 in DNA: TGTGCCAGCAGTTACCAAGCGGGAGGTATTTCCGATACGCAGTATTTT. This translates into CASSYQAGGISDTQYF.

V usage is TRBV19 and J usage is TRBJ2-2; a possible D gene is TRBD1 (5 bases). Germline V gene lookup returns CDR1 LNHDA and CDR2 SQIVND (reference sequence). The CDR3 totals 13 residues. V lost 6 bases to trimming and J lost 4 bases, with 9 bases between them. The CDR3 protein is CASRDTFTGELFF. CDR3 DNA: TGTGCCAGTAGGGACACATTCACCGGGGAGCTGTTTTTT.

The chain recombines TRBV27 with TRBJ2-7, with D possibly TRBD2 on 6 matching bases. Germline CDR1 MNHEY, CDR2 SMNVEV (reference sequence). This CDR3 contains 15 residues. Trimming removed 6 bases at V and 5 bases at J, with 20 bases between. In DNA, the CDR3 is TGTGCCAGCAGATCTCTCGGGACTGGCAACCACGAGCAGTACTTC. It specifies CASRSLGTGNHEQYF.

The chain is built from TRBV5-8 and TRBJ1-5; D is ambiguous. This CDR3 is built from 15 residues. Germline CDR1 is SGHTS and CDR2 is YDEGEE. The V gene lost 4 bases and the J gene lost 0 bases, with 11 bases spanning the gap. CDR3 DNA sequence: TGTGCCAGCAGCCCCGGTTGGGGTAGCAATCAGCCCCAGCATTTT. Translating it yields CASSPGWGSNQPQHF.

This clone was observed once. V and J are TRBV7-9 and TRBJ1-1; possibly TRBD1 for D (5 bases). Trimming shortened V by 5 bases and J by 1 base, and 14 bases separated the two germline ends. The germline CDR1 and CDR2 sequences are SEHNR and FQNEAQ (reference sequence). This CDR3 contains 15 residues. CDR3 in DNA: TGTGCCAGCAGCCTCTCCGGACAAACGAACACTGAAGCTTTCTTT. Amino acid sequence: CASSLSGQTNTEAFF.

This clone was counted only a few times. The chain carries TRBV6-1 and TRBJ1-1, with D perhaps matching TRBD1 (6 bases). The CDR3 totals 14 residues. The V end lost 5 bases, the J end lost 6 bases, and 16 bases lay between the germline ends. Germline assignment: CDR1 MNHNS and CDR2 SASEGT. The CDR3 loop is CASSTNRVRSEAFF. CDR3 DNA sequence: TGTGCCAGCAGTACAAACAGGGTGAGATCTGAAGCTTTCTTT.

The gene calls are TRBV27 and TRBJ2-1, with 11 bases aligning to TRBD2. With V trimmed by 5 bases and J by 9 bases, 9 bases remained unmatched. In germline, CDR1 is MNHEY, CDR2 SMNVEV (reference sequence). The CDR3 loop spans 15 amino acids. The DNA of the CDR3 is TGTGCCAGCAGTCTCACTAGCGGGAGAACTTTTGAGCAGTTCTTC. This gives the protein CASSLTSGRTFEQFF.

This clone was counted a few times. The chain recombines TRBV6-1 with TRBJ2-7, with TRBD2 matching over 9 bases. This CDR3 contains 13 residues. J lost 10 bases, V lost 3 bases, and 7 bases had no gene match. Looked up from germline, CDR1 is MNHNS and CDR2 is SASEGT. The CDR3, as DNA: TGTGCCAGCAGTGATGGGGCTAGCGGGGACCAGTACTTC. It yields the protein CASSDGASGDQYF.

The V gene is TRBV5-7, the J gene TRBJ2-1; D is unresolved. TRBV5-7 falls under the ORF class, with uncertain function. The CDR3 is 16 amino acids. V lost 7 bases to trimming and J lost 0 bases, with 17 bases between them. CDR3 protein: CASGPKNSISYNEQFF. The DNA of the CDR3 is TGTGCCAGCGGACCCAAAAACTCGATCTCCTACAATGAGCAGTTCTTC.

The rearrangement uses TRBV28 and TRBJ2-7; 9 bases are shared with TRBD1. Germline V CDR1 and CDR2: MDHEN, SYDVKM. This CDR3 contains 14 residues. The V segment lost 7 bases and the J segment 4 bases; nucleotides outside the gene matches: 8. The CDR3 bases are TGTGCCAGCAACGATGGACAGGGGAGATACGAGCAGTACTTC. This codes for CASNDGQGRYEQYF.

This clone showed up just a few times. CDR3 DNA sequence: TGCGCCAGCAGCCCAGTAGGGACTGAAGCTTTCTTT. The encoded protein is CASSPVGTEAFF. The rearrangement joins TRBV5-1 to TRBJ1-1; D unclear. Germline V gene lookup returns CDR1 SGHRS and CDR2 YFSETQ. This CDR3 contains 12 residues. V was trimmed by 4 bases and J by 5 bases, leaving 9 bases between them.

The rearrangement links TRBV6-5 to TRBJ1-1; 9 positions match TRBD1. The CDR3 sequence is 14 residues long. Germline CDR1 and CDR2: MNHEY and SVGAGI. V was pared by 0 bases and J by 7 bases, with 3 bases of the junction left unmatched. The CDR3 nucleotides read TGTGCCAGCAGTTACTCACACAGGGGGCGTGAAGCTTTCTTT. It codes for CASSYSHRGREAFF.

The chain employs TRBV6-1 and TRBJ2-5; D not resolved. V lost 3 bases, J lost 5 bases, and 7 bases lay in between. Germline-derived CDR1 and CDR2 are MNHNS and SASEGT. This CDR3 spans 12 amino acids. The CDR3 DNA follows: TGTGCCAGCAGTGAGACTCGGGAGACCCAGTACTTC. It encodes CASSETRETQYF.

The V call is TRBV7-2, the J call TRBJ2-5, with D possibly TRBD2 on 5 matching bases. From germline, CDR1 is SGHTA and CDR2 FQGNSA. V was shortened by 1 base and J by 1 base, with 10 bases between the two germline ends. This CDR3 comprises 15 residues. The CDR3 loop reads CASSLVSGGQETQYF. The CDR3 DNA is TGTGCCAGCAGCTTAGTAAGCGGAGGCCAAGAGACCCAGTACTTC.

This clone was seen only once. V and J are TRBV5-1 and TRBJ2-7, with 7 bases matching TRBD1. Germline V gene sequence: CDR1 SGHRS, CDR2 YFSETQ. This CDR3 region has 14 residues. The V segment lost 4 bases and the J segment 5 bases; nucleotides outside the gene matches: 9. In DNA, the CDR3 is TGCGCCAGCAGCGAACCGACAGGGCCCCACGAGCAGTACTTC. Residues: CASSEPTGPHEQYF.

This clone has just one count. The genes are TRBV11-2 and TRBJ1-3, with TRBD1 matching over 7 bases. The germline gives CDR1 SGHAT, CDR2 FQNNGV. The trim removed 2 bases at V and 0 bases at J, leaving 4 bases unmatched. This CDR3 spans 16 amino acids. CDR3 sequence (DNA): TGTGCCAGCAGCTTACCGGGACAGAGCTCTGGAAACACCATATATTTT. Translation gives CASSLPGQSSGNTIYF. Full variable domain (remainder filled in from reference TRBV11-2 and TRBJ1-3): EAGVAQSPRYKIIEKRQSVAFWCNPISGHATLYWYQQILGQGPKLLIQFQNNGVVDDSQLPKDRFSAERLKGVDSTLKIQPAKLEDSAVYLCASSLPGQSSGNTIYFGEGSWLTVV.

This clone was counted once. This rearrangement joins TRBV5-1 to TRBJ2-2, with unresolved D. The CDR3 loop spans 12 amino acids. Germline V gives CDR1 SGHRS, CDR2 YFSETQ. V gave up 0 bases and J gave up 9 bases, with 6 bases separating them. The CDR3, as DNA: TGCGCCAGCAGCTTGGACCTTAGGGAGCTGTTTTTT. It encodes CASSLDLRELFF.

The V and J genes are TRBV15 and TRBJ2-1; D is unclear. This CDR3 spans 16 amino acids. Per germline, CDR1 LNHNV and CDR2 YYDKDF (reference sequence). Trimming took off 3 bases at V and 4 bases at J, with 16 bases between the two ends. CDR3 protein: CATSRADSQIYNEQFF. CDR3 nucleotides: TGTGCCACCAGCAGGGCCGACTCTCAGATTTACAATGAGCAGTTCTTC. Full variable domain (outside the CDR3, taken from reference TRBV15 and TRBJ2-1): DAMVIQNPRYQVTQFGKPVTLSCSQTLNHNVMYWYQQKSSQAPKLLFHYYDKDFNNEADTPDNFQSRRPNTSFCFLDIRSPGLGDTAMYLCATSRADSQIYNEQFFGPGTRLTVL.

The count of this clone is one. The chain carries TRBV7-3 and TRBJ2-1, with D perhaps TRBD2 (6 bases). V was pared by 5 bases and J by 3 bases, with 11 bases between. Germline V CDR1 and CDR2: SGHTA, FQGTGA. This CDR3 has 14 amino acids. Here the CDR3 DNA reads TGTGCCAGCAGCCCCTTCGGGGGCTACAATGAGCAGTTCTTC. Translated, it gives CASSPFGGYNEQFF.

The chain uses TRBV11-2 and TRBJ1-4, with D unclear. Germline-derived CDR1 and CDR2 are SGHAT and FQNNGV. This CDR3 contains 15 residues. V dropped 2 bases and J dropped 6 bases, with 13 bases sitting between them. The DNA of the CDR3 is TGTGCCAGCAGCTTACCCCGACAAGGGTATGAAAAACTGTTTTTT. Translating gives CASSLPRQGYEKLFF. The variable domain in full, completed from reference TRBV11-2 and TRBJ1-4, reads EAGVAQSPRYKIIEKRQSVAFWCNPISGHATLYWYQQILGQGPKLLIQFQNNGVVDDSQLPKDRFSAERLKGVDSTLKIQPAKLEDSAVYLCASSLPRQGYEKLFFGSGTQLSVL.

J is TRBJ1-5 and V is TRBV2; weak D call: TRBD1 (5 bases). In germline, CDR1 is SNHLY, CDR2 FYNNEI. Between the trimmed V and J ends, which lost 7 bases and 5 bases, there was a span of 15 bases. This CDR3 contains 14 residues. CDR3 nucleotide sequence: TGTGCCAGCAAGAAGGGGCAGTGGGATCAGCCCCAGCATTTT. Encoded protein: CASKKGQWDQPQHF. Based on the CDR3 plus reference TRBV2 and TRBJ1-5, the full variable domain is EPEVTQTPSHQVTQMGQEVILRCVPISNHLYFYWYRQILGQKVEFLVSFYNNEISEKSEIFDDQFSVERPDGSNFTLKIRSTKLEDSAMYFCASKKGQWDQPQHFGDGTRLSIL.

This clone was detected only once. As DNA, the CDR3 is TGCGCCAGCAGCTTGGGATTCCCGACAGGGTCCCAAGAGACCCAGTACTTC. Amino acid sequence: CASSLGFPTGSQETQYF. The gene calls are TRBV5-1 and TRBJ2-5, with 7 bases that match TRBD1. Germline CDR1 is SGHRS and CDR2 is YFSETQ. The CDR3 runs to 17 residues. V was pared by 0 bases and J by 1 base, with 9 bases of the junction left unmatched. Full variable domain (missing parts from reference TRBV5-1 and TRBJ2-5): KAGVTQTPRYLIKTRGQQVTLSCSPISGHRSVSWYQQTPGQGLQFLFEYFSETQRNKGNFPGRFSGRQFSNSRSEMNVSTLELGDSALYLCASSLGFPTGSQETQYFGPGTRLLVL.

The genes are TRBV6-6 and TRBJ2-1; the match to TRBD1 covers 8 bases. The V gene end was trimmed by 6 bases and the J gene end by 10 bases; junction bases not matched to a gene: 8. Per the germline V gene, CDR1 is MNHNY and CDR2 is SVGAGI (reference sequence). The CDR3 is 13 residues long. CDR3 protein: CASRTETGEEQFF. The CDR3 DNA follows: TGTGCCAGCAGAACCGAGACAGGGGAAGAGCAGTTCTTC.

The chain links TRBV5-5 to TRBJ1-1, with 7 bases fitting TRBD1. There are 15 residues in the CDR3. The V segment lost 1 base and the J segment 5 bases; nucleotides outside the gene matches: 8. The germline V gene encodes CDR1 SGHKS and CDR2 YYEKEE (reference sequence). The CDR3 bases are TGTGCCAGCAGCTTGAGGCAGGGGGTTGGGACTGAAGCTTTCTTT. It is translated as CASSLRQGVGTEAFF.